This T cell receptor beta chain was retrieved from a study of PD-1 blockade in classical Hodgkin lymphoma. Exposure to brentuximab vedotin varied, and each patient had relapsed following autologous stem cell transplantation. The data were produced by immunoSEQ multiplex PCR, yet TCRdb's version contains in-frame clones alone and is incomplete. Altogether around 13,000 clones are present, roughly 84% being singletons, with the ten largest covering under 30%. Germline loops: CDR1 SEHNR, CDR2 FQNEAQ (reference sequence). CDR3 size: 13 residues. J lost 6 bases, V lost 5 bases, and 6 bases had no gene match. About this clone itself: Its matching antigen is unknown.

Study observations and caveats: Lower baseline TCR diversity was reported for newly diagnosed patients than for healthy donors. Baseline diversity resembling that of newly diagnosed patients was seen in complete responders. Anyone who began nivolumab under 1 year after ASCT was excluded.

V and J are TRBV7-9 and TRBJ2-7; 8 bases are shared with TRBD1. The sequencing used peripheral blood mononuclear cells (PBMCs), collected at baseline. The sequence came from a human donor with classical Hodgkin lymphoma. The CDR3 here is CASSRTGQAEQYV. DNA for the CDR3: TGTGCCAGCAGCCGTACGGGACAGGCCGAGCAGTACGTC.